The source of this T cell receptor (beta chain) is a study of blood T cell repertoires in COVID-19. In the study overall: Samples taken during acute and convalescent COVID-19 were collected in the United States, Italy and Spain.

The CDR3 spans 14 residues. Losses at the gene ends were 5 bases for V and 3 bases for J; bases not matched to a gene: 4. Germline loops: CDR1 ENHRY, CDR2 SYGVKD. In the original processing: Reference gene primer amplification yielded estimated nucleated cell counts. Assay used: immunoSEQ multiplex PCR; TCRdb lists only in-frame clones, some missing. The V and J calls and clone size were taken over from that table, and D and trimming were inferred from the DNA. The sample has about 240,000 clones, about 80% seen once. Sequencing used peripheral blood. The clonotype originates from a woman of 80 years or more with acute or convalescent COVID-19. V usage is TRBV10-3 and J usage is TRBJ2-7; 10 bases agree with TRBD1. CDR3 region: CAISTTGGVYEQYF. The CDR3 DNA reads TGTGCCATCAGTACGACAGGGGGCGTCTACGAGCAGTACTTC.